What follows are 18 T cell receptor beta chains derived from one specimen sequenced in a study of regulatory T cells in long-lasting Graves disease. Specified time point: newly diagnosed GD, antithyroid drugs for less than 3 months. From PBMCs, RNA was extracted and then used to make the TCR library. Construction of the TCR beta libraries employed iRepertoire HTBI primers in conjunction with Arm-PCR of CDR3 regions. MiXCR, run by TCRdb on the multiplex PCR reads, gives a single entry per CDR3 protein. Of about 530,000 distinct CDR3 sequences in the sample, 15% to 20% were seen once. These sequences were also reported in another study, on T cells in Graves' hyperthyroidism and ophthalmopathy.

Material: peripheral blood mononuclear cells (PBMCs), obtained at new diagnosis, from a patient treated with antithyroid drugs. The receptors come from a woman aged 40 to 65 with Graves disease.

In this sample, this clonotype turned up many times. This rearrangement joins TRBV28 to TRBJ1-1; D is undetermined. The germline V and J ends were trimmed by 2 bases and 5 bases, with 6 bases remaining between them. Germline CDR1 reads MDHEN; CDR2 reads SYDVKM. This CDR3 contains 12 residues. The CDR3: CASSLSMTEAFF. Written as DNA, the CDR3 is TGTGCCAGCAGTTTAAGTATGACTGAAGCTTTCTTT.

This rearrangement joins TRBV12-3 or TRBV12-4 to TRBJ1-4; perhaps TRBD1 as D (6 bases). This CDR3 has 14 residues. The V and J ends lost 3 bases and 8 bases respectively, with 13 bases between them. CDR3 in DNA: TGTGCCAGCAGTTTGACAGGCCCTGGAGAAAAACTGTTTTTT. Amino acid sequence: CASSLTGPGEKLFF.

In the case of this clonotype: A single base separates this from a much larger clone, so it may be a read error. The chain couples TRBV28 to TRBJ2-5, with TRBD2 identical over 8 bases. This CDR3 contains 15 residues. Germline loops: CDR1 MDHEN, CDR2 SYDVKM. Trimming cost V 5 bases and J 11 bases; bases outside gene matches: 16. This CDR3 is CASSPGGVGNNEQYF. Written as DNA, the CDR3 is TGTGCCAGCAGTCCCGGGGGGGTTGGGAACAATGAGCAGTACTTC.

The sample holds many counts of this clonotype. The genes are TRBV5-1 and TRBJ2-5; D possibly uses TRBD1 or TRBD2 (5 bases each). Trimming removed 3 bases at V and 2 bases at J, with 14 bases between. Germline CDR1 reads SGHRS; CDR2 reads YFSETQ. The CDR3 is 15 amino acids. CDR3 amino acids: CASSSGTRKQETQYF. CDR3 sequence (DNA): TGCGCCAGCAGCTCCGGGACCAGGAAACAAGAGACCCAGTACTTC.

Details on this clonotype: The missing conserved phenylalanine or tryptophan at the end of this CDR3 makes a read error likely. The chain has TRBV19 and TRBJ2-1; 12 positions match TRBD2. Trimming at V came to 8 bases and at J to 8 bases, leaving 7 bases not matched to a gene. The germline CDR1 and CDR2 sequences are LNHDA and SQIVND (reference sequence). This CDR3 is 14 amino acids long. The CDR3 is CASRRLAGVYEQFL. The CDR3 nucleotides read TGTGCCAGTCGCAGACTAGCGGGGGTTTATGAGCAGTTCCTC.

This clonotype was detected a few times. This chain joins TRBV28 and TRBJ1-2, with D unresolved. The CDR3 has 15 residues. Germline V gives CDR1 MDHEN, CDR2 SYDVKM. Trimming took 4 bases from V and 3 from J, leaving 15 bases between them. The CDR3 is CASSSLPPAHYGYTF. The CDR3 coding sequence is TGTGCCAGCAGTTCCCTCCCCCCTGCACACTATGGCTACACCTTC.

This clonotype was recorded at least ten times. V gene TRBV28 combines with J gene TRBJ2-1; D might be TRBD1 or TRBD2, each matching 5 bases. The CDR3 contains 17 residues. V lost 4 bases and J 0 bases, leaving 16 bases between the germline ends. CDR1 and CDR2 (germline): MDHEN, SYDVKM. For the CDR3, the DNA is TGTGCCAGCAGTTCGAGGGGTCAGAGGATCTCCTACAATGAGCAGTTCTTC. It is translated as CASSSRGQRISYNEQFF.

This clonotype was observed many times. Mismatch with germline at one junction end may stem from a read error. This chain links TRBV5-1 with TRBJ2-1, with D unresolved. This CDR3 contains 13 residues. Germline V gene lookup returns CDR1 SGHRS and CDR2 YFSETQ. The CDR3: CASSLVSYNEQFF. CDR3 sequence (DNA): TGTGCCAGCAGCTTGGTCTCCTACAATGAGCAGTTCTTC.

This clonotype was observed a few times. The V and J genes are TRBV24-1 and TRBJ1-1; 7 bases fit TRBD1. Per the germline V gene, CDR1 is KGHDR and CDR2 is SFDVKD. J lost 10 bases, V lost 5 bases, and 3 bases had no gene match. The CDR3 loop spans 11 amino acids. DNA of the CDR3: TGTGCCACCAGTGGGCCAGGGGGAGCTTTCTTT. Translation: CATSGPGGAFF.

This sequence joins TRBV5-4 and TRBJ2-7; D may be TRBD2 (6 bases). V was shortened by 3 bases and J by 4 bases, with 14 bases between the two germline ends. This CDR3 has 14 residues. Germline V gene sequence: CDR1 SGHNT, CDR2 YYREEE (reference sequence). CDR3 region: CASSSGLNQYEQYF. As DNA, the CDR3 is TGTGCCAGCAGCTCCGGACTAAACCAGTACGAGCAGTACTTC. Full variable domain (outside the CDR3, taken from reference TRBV5-4 and TRBJ2-7): ETGVTQSPTHLIKTRGQQVTLRCSSQSGHNTVSWYQQALGQGPQFIFQYYREEENGRGNFPPRFSGLQFPNYSSELNVNALELDDSALYLCASSSGLNQYEQYFGPGTRLTVT.

This clonotype has a count of ten or more. V usage is TRBV11-2 and J usage is TRBJ2-7; 12 positions agree with TRBD1. Per the germline V gene, CDR1 is SGHAT and CDR2 is FQNNGV. The CDR3 extends over 15 amino acids. V lost 3 bases, J lost 4 bases, and 4 bases stayed unmatched. The CDR3 is CASSFWGQGAYEQYF. The CDR3 nucleotides are TGTGCCAGCAGCTTCTGGGGACAGGGGGCGTACGAGCAGTACTTC.

This clonotype was observed many times. The J gene is TRBJ2-1, the V gene TRBV28; D call uncertain. The CDR3 extends over 14 amino acids. The germline gives CDR1 MDHEN, CDR2 SYDVKM. Trimming stripped 5 bases from V and 12 bases from J, with 20 bases between. The CDR3 region is CASSPSDATRRQFF. The CDR3 DNA is TGTGCCAGCAGTCCATCTGACGCCACCCGACGGCAGTTCTTC.

This clonotype was seen repeatedly, ten times or more. This chain joins TRBV20-1 and TRBJ1-5; no clear D. Trimming stripped 3 bases from V and 9 bases from J, with 6 bases between. The germline V gene encodes CDR1 DFQATT and CDR2 SNEGSKA (reference sequence). CDR3 length: 10 residues. CDR3 nucleotide sequence: TGCAGTGCTAGCGGCCCGCCCCAGCATTTT. It translates to CSASGPPQHF.

This clonotype was found many times. The chain joins TRBV3-1 to TRBJ1-6, with TRBD1 matching over 8 bases. There are 15 residues in the CDR3. Trimming removed 0 bases from V and 7 bases from J; junction bases left unmatched: 2. Per the germline V gene, CDR1 is LGHDT and CDR2 is YNNKEL (reference sequence). The DNA for the CDR3 is TGTGCCAGCAGCCAAGATACAGGGGGAAATTCACCCCTCCACTTT. Its translation is CASSQDTGGNSPLHF.

The chain is built from TRBV29-1 and TRBJ1-4, with 7 bases lining up with TRBD1. CDR1 is SQVTM, CDR2 ANQGSEA, per germline. J was trimmed by 5 bases and V by 8 bases; bases with no gene match: 8. The CDR3 contains 13 residues. The CDR3 sequence: CSSQGGKNEKLFF. Written as DNA, the CDR3 is TGCAGCTCCCAGGGGGGGAAAAATGAAAAACTGTTTTTT. Complete variable domain (other parts from reference TRBV29-1 and TRBJ1-4): SAVISQKPSRDICQRGTSLTIQCQVDSQVTMMFWYRQQPGQSLTLIATANQGSEATYESGFVIDKFPISRPNLTFSTLTVSNMSPEDSSIYLCSSQGGKNEKLFFGSGTQLSVL.

In its sample, this clonotype was seen many times. The chain uses TRBV5-1 and TRBJ2-2; D is perhaps TRBD1 (6 bases). The length of the CDR3 is 18 residues. From germline, CDR1 is SGHRS and CDR2 YFSETQ. V was trimmed by 0 bases and J by 2 bases, leaving 17 bases between them. CDR3 DNA: TGCGCCAGCAGCTTGGGGGCTTCCGGGACACTTAACACCGGGGAGCTGTTTTTT. Protein product: CASSLGASGTLNTGELFF.

V and J are TRBV7-2 and TRBJ1-5, with 7 positions matching TRBD1. Germline V CDR1 and CDR2: SGHTA, FQGNSA. V gave up 5 bases and J gave up 1 base; unmatched junction bases: 17. The CDR3 sequence is 19 residues long. Here the CDR3 reads CASSPVGRLGGLSNQPQHF. CDR3 DNA: TGTGCCAGCAGCCCCGTGGGAAGGTTAGGGGGCTTGAGCAATCAGCCCCAGCATTTT.

The rearrangement uses TRBV25-1 and TRBJ2-6, with D perhaps assigned TRBD1 or TRBD2 (5 bases each). Germline loops: CDR1 MGHDK, CDR2 SYGVNS. This CDR3 is built from 19 residues. The V gene lost 4 bases and the J gene lost 4 bases, with 23 bases spanning the gap. This CDR3 reads CASSGNPGRDVQGANVLTF. The CDR3 nucleotides are TGTGCCAGCAGTGGAAACCCGGGACGAGACGTCCAAGGGGCCAACGTCCTGACTTTC.